This TCR beta chain is from a study of T cell repertoires and HLA-DP antigens. The overall study: In vitro CD4+ alloreactivity was against HeLa-presented HLA-DP. The donors, ranging 18-to-29 to 60-to-69 years, included a couple of males and one female. One stimulator alloantigen differed from self by one groove amino acid; the other by ten.

Primers targeted 54 TRBV and 13 TRBJ segments. Produced via immunoSEQ multiplex PCR; TCRdb's table is partial and in-frame only. The data show approximately 90,000 clones, with about nine tenths seen just once and approximately 1.5% held by the top ten. Regarding this clone: The antigen is undetermined.

CDR1 is SGHRS, CDR2 YFSETQ, per germline. This CDR3 contains 15 residues. Between the trimmed V and J ends, which lost 4 bases and 0 bases, there was a span of 14 bases. V and J are TRBV5-1 and TRBJ2-7; the D gene is possibly TRBD1 (5 bases). Source material: CD4+ T cells from PBMCs. This TCR came from a man in his forties or fifties in good health and CMV-seronegative. CDR3 residues: CASSGARQSSYEQYF. The CDR3 bases are TGCGCCAGCAGCGGGGCCCGACAGAGCTCCTACGAGCAGTACTTC.